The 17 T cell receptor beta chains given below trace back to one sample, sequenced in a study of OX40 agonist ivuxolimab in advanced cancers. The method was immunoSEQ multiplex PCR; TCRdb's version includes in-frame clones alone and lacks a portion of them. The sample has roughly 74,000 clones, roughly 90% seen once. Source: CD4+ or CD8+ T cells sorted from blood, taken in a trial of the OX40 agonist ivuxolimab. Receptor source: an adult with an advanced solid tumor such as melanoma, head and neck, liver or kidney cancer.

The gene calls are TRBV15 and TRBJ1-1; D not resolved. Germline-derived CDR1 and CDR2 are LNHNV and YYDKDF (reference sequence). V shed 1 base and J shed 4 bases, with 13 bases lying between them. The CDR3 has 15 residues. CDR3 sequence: CATSRGPYPLTEAFF. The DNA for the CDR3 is TGTGCCACCAGCAGAGGCCCCTACCCTCTCACTGAAGCTTTCTTT.

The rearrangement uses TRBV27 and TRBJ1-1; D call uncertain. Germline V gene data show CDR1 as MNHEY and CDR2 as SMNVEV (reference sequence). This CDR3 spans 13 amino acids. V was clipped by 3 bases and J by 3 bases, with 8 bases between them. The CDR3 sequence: CASSLTVDTEAFF. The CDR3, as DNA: TGTGCCAGCAGTTTGACGGTAGACACTGAAGCTTTCTTT.

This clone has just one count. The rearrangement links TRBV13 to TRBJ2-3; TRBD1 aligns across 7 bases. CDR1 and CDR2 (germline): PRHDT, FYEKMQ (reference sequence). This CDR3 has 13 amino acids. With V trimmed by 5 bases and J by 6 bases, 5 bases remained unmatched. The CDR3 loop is CASSLARGDTQYF. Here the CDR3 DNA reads TGTGCCAGCAGCCTAGCCAGGGGGGATACGCAGTATTTT.

The DNA for the CDR3 is TGCGCCAGCAGCCCGGACGTCGACTCTGGAAACACCATATATTTT. As protein: CASSPDVDSGNTIYF. The chain couples TRBV5-1 to TRBJ1-3; no clear D. V was cut by 4 bases and J by 0 bases, with 11 bases left in between. The CDR3 is 15 residues long. Germline CDR1 is SGHRS and CDR2 is YFSETQ.

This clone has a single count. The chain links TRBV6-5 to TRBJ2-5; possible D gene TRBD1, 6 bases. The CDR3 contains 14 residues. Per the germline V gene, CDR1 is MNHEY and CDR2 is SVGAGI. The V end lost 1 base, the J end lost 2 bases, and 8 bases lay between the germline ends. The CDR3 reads CASSYFTGQETQYF. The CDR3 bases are TGTGCCAGCAGTTACTTTACAGGGCAAGAGACCCAGTACTTC.

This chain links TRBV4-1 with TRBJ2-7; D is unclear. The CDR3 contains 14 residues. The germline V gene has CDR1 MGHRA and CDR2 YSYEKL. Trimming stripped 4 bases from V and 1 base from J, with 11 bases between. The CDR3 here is CASSPTPMSYEQYF. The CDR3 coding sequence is TGCGCCAGCAGCCCCACCCCTATGTCCTACGAGCAGTACTTC.

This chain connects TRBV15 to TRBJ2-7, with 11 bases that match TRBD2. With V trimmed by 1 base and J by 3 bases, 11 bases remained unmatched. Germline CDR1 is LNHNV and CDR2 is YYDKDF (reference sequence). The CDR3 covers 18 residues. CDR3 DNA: TGTGCCACCAGCAGAGTCTTCGGGACTAGCGGCCAGGTCTACGAGCAGTACTTC. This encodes CATSRVFGTSGQVYEQYF.

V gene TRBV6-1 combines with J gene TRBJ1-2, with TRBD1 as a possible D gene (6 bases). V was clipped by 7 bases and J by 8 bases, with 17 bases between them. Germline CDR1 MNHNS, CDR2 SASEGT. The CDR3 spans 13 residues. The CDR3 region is CASKGTGTSGYTF. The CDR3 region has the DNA TGTGCCAGCAAGGGAACAGGGACGAGCGGCTACACCTTC.

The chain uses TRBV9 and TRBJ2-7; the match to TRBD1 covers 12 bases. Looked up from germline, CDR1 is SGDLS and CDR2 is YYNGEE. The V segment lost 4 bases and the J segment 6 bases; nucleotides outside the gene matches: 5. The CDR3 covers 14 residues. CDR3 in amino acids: CASSPGQGAREQYF. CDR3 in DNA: TGTGCCAGCAGCCCGGGACAGGGGGCGCGCGAGCAGTACTTC.

The CDR3 DNA sequence: TGTGCCAGCAGCCACCCGGGACAGGGAAATTCACCCCTCCACTTT. Translation gives CASSHPGQGNSPLHF. The chain is built from TRBV4-2 and TRBJ1-6; 9 positions agree with TRBD1. Germline CDR1 and CDR2: LGHNA and YNFKEQ. The CDR3 covers 15 residues. The junction had 4 bases not matched to a gene; V was cut back by 3 bases and J by 7 bases.

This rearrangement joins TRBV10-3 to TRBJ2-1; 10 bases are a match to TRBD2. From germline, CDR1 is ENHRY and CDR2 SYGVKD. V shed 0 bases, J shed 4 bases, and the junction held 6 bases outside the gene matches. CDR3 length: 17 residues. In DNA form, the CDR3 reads TGTGCCATCAGTGAGTCGCTAGCGGGGGCCTCATACAATGAGCAGTTCTTC. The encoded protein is CAISESLAGASYNEQFF.

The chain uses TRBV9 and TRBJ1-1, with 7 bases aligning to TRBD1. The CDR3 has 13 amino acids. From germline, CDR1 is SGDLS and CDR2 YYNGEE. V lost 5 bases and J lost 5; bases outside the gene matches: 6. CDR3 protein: CASRRQGETEAFF. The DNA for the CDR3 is TGTGCCAGCAGGAGGCAGGGGGAAACTGAAGCTTTCTTT.

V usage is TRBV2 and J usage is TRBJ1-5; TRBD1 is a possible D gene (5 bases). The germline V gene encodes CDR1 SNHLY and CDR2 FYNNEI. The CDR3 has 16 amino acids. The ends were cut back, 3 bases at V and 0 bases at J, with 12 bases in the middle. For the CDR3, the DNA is TGTGCCAGCAGTGACGCCCAGACAGATAGCAATCAGCCCCAGCATTTT. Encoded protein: CASSDAQTDSNQPQHF.

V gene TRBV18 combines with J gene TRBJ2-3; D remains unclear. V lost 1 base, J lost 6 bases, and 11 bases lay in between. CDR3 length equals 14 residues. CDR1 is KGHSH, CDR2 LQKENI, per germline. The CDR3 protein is CASSPLVGWDTQYF. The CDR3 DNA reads TGTGCCAGCTCACCACTGGTCGGATGGGATACGCAGTATTTT.

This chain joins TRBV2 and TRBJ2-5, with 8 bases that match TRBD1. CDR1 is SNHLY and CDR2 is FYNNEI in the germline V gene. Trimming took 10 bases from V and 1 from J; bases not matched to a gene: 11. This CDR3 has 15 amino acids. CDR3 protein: CAITPRTGIQETQYF. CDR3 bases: TGTGCCATTACCCCTCGGACAGGGATCCAAGAGACCCAGTACTTC.

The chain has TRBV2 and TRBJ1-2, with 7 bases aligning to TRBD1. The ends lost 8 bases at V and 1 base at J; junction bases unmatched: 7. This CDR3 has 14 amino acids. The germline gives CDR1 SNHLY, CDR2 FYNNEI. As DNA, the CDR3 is TGTGCCAGCCCGGGGACAGATTATAACTATGGCTACACCTTC. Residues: CASPGTDYNYGYTF.

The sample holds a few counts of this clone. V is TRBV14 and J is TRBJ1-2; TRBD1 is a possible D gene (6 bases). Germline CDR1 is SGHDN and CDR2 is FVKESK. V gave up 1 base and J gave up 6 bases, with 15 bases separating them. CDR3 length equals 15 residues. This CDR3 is CASSQGVWAGDGYTF. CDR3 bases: TGTGCCAGCAGCCAAGGCGTGTGGGCAGGGGATGGCTACACCTTC.